The sequence of this TCR beta chain was determined in a study of shared clonotypes between healthy human individuals. This clone has more than one count but fewer than ten. Its antigen is as yet unknown. The authors split each subset's genomic DNA evenly across several immunoSEQ plates. DNA at 200 ng, around 30,000 T cell genomes, went into sorted-subset replicate PCRs. Method: immunoSEQ multiplex PCR; TCRdb's copy keeps in-frame clones and lacks some. This sample has roughly 2.2 million clones, with over 85% found just once. The study, taken as a whole, reports: In this cohort, only blood was sampled, and tissue repertoires likely differ.

Donors were Caucasian adults residing in Nashville, Tennessee, USA. V was pared by 6 bases and J by 1 base, with 2 bases between. The CDR3 contains 11 residues. From germline, CDR1 is WNHNN and CDR2 SYGVQD (reference sequence). The chain recombines TRBV10-1 with TRBJ2-3, with D hard to call. Sequenced sample: naive CD4+ T cells from PBMCs. Subset: CD45RA+ positively selected. The source of this sequence is a man between 18 and 35 years old in good health. Some clones in this sample may be carry-over from other donors' samples. Here the CDR3 reads CASRGTDTQYF. The CDR3 DNA reads as TGCGCCAGCAGGGGCACAGATACGCAGTATTTT.